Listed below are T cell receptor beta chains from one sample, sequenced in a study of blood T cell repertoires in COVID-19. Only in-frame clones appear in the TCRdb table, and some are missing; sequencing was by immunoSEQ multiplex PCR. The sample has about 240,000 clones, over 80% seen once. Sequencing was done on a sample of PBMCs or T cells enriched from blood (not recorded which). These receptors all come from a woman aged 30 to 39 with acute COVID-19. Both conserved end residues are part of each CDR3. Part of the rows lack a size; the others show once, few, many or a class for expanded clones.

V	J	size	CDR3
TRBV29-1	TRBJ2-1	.	CSVGTGDNEQFF
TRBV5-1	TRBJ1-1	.	CASSLGHAEAFF
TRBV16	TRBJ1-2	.	CASSRQTGGGYTF
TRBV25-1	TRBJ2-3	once	CASSDTPGLQYF
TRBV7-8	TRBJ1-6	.	CASSAGLDYNSPLHF
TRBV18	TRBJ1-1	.	CASSPSGGTNTEAFF
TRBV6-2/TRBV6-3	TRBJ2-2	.	CASSDQGADTGELFF
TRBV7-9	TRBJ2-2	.	CASSLTSMGTGELFF
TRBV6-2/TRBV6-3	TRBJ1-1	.	CASSYTGKNTEAFF
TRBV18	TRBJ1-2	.	CASSPPQGVGYTF
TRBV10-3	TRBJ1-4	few	CAIGQSNEKLFF
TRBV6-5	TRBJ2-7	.	CASSMERQGYEQYF
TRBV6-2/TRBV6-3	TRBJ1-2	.	CASSSDSSGYGYTF
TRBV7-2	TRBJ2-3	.	CASSFKGGAEGTDTQYF
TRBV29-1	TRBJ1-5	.	CSVRQGDSNQPQHF
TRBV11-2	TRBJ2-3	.	CASSQTLAGGREDTQYF
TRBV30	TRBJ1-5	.	CAWSARTLQPQHF
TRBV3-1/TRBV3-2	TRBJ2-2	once	CASSQVPAGNTGELFF
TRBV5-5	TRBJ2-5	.	CASEGGADETQYF
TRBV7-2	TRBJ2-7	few	CASSPGQFYEQYF
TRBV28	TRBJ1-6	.	CASSRPGSSYNSPLHF
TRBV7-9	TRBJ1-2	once	CASNHQGGIYGYTF
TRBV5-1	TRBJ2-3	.	CASSVTSLGTDTQYF
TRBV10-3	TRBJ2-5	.	CATTGVFKETQYF
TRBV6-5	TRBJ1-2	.	CASSPTDYGYTF
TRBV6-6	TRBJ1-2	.	CASSPGINYGYTF
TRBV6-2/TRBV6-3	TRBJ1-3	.	CASSYGAFSSGNTIYF
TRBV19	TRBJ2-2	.	CASSPGQGPTGELFF
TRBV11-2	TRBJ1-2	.	CASSFGLVGYTF
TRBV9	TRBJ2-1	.	CASSVGGQVYNEQFF
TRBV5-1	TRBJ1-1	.	CASSSSLGQLNTEAFF
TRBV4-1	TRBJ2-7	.	CASSQDATAHEQYF
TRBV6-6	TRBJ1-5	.	CASSPGQGTFAWQPQHF
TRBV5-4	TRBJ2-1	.	CASSLHGTSGGNEQFF
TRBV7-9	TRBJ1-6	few	CASRGIDSYNSPLHF
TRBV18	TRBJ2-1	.	CASSPSGGPYNEQFF
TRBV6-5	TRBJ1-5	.	CASSLGTGSNQPQHF
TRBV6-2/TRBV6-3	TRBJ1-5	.	CASSPNGANTNQPQHF
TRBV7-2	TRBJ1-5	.	CASSKDRALSNQPQHF
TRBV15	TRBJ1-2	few	CATSRDKGPGAYTF
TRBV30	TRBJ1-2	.	CAWSPGQYGYTF
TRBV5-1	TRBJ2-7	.	CASSLAVAGREQYF
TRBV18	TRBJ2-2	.	CASSPPGAAYRSHYTGELFF
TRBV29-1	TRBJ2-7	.	CSVELGLHYEQYF
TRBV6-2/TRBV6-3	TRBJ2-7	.	CASSYPRGTLSYEQYF
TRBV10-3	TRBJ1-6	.	CAISEGTGISPLHF
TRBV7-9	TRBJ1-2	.	CASSLGTDYGYTF
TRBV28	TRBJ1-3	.	CASSETGSSGNTIYF
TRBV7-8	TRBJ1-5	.	CASSPYRGPNQPQHF
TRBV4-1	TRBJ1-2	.	CASRSTGDGYTF
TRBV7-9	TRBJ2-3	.	CASSFLRGLAEAQYF
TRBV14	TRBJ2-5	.	CASSRSRETQYF
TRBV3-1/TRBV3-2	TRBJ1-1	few	CASSQEGGRLGDAFF
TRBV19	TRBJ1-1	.	CASTGGIMNTEAFF
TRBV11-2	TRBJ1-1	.	CASSESVTEAFF
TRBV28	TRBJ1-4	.	CATSRDSSLEANEKLFF
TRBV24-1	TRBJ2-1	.	CATEASGGAGDEQFF
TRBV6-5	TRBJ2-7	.	CASSRRRDNTYEQYF
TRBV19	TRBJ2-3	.	CASSSTGTGSSFFDTQYF